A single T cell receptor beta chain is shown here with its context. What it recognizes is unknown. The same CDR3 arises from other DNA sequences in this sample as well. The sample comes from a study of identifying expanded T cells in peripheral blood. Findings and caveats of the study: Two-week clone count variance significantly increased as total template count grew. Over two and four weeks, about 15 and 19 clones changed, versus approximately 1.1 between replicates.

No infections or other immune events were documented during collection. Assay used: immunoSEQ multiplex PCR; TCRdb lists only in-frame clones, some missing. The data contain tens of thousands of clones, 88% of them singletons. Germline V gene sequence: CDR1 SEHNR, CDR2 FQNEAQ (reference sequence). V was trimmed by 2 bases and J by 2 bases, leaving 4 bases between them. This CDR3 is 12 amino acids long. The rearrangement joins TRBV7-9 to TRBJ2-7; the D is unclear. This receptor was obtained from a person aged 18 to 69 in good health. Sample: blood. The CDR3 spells CASSLLPYEQYF. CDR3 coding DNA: TGTGCCAGCAGCTTACTCCCCTACGAGCAGTACTTC.